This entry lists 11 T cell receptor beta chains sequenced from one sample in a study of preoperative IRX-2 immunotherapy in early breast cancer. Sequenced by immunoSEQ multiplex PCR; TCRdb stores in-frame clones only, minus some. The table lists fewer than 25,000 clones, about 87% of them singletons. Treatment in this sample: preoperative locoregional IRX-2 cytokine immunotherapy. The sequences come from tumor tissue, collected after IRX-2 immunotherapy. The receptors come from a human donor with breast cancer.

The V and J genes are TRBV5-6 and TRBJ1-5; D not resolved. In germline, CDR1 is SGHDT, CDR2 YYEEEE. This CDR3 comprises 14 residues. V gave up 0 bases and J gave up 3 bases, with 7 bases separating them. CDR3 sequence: CASSLGQLNQPQHF. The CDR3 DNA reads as TGTGCCAGCAGCTTGGGGCAGCTCAATCAGCCCCAGCATTTT.

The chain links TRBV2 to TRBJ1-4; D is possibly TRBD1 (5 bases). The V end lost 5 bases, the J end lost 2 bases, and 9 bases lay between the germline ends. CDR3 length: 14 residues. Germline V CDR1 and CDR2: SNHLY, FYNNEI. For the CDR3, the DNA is TGTGCCAGCAGTCGGACAACCACTAATGAAAAACTGTTTTTT. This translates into CASSRTTTNEKLFF.

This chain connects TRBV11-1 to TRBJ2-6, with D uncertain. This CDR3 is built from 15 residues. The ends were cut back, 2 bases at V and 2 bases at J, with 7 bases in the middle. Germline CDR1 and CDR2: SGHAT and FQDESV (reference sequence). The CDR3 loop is CASSLMGAGANVLTF. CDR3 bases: TGTGCCAGCAGCTTAATGGGCGCTGGGGCCAACGTCCTGACTTTC.

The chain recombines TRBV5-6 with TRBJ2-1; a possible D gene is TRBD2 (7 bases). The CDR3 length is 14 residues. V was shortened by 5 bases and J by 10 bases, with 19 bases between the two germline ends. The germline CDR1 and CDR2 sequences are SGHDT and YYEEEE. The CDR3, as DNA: TGTGCCAGCAGTCGGGGAGGGGGGGGCAGGGAGCAGTTCTTC. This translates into CASSRGGGGREQFF.

The DNA of the CDR3 is TGTGCCAGCAGCTTAGATCGGGTCGGGGGCTACACCTTC. Translated: CASSLDRVGGYTF. The rearrangement links TRBV7-9 to TRBJ1-2; no clear D. From germline, CDR1 is SEHNR and CDR2 FQNEAQ (reference sequence). The CDR3 is 13 amino acids. Trimming removed 1 base from V and 8 bases from J, with 11 bases in between.

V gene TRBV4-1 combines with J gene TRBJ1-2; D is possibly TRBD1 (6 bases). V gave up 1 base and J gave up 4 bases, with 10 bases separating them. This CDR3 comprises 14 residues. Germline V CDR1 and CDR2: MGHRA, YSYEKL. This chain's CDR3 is CASSQGGQIYGYTF. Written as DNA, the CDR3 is TGCGCCAGCAGCCAAGGAGGACAGATCTATGGCTACACCTTC.

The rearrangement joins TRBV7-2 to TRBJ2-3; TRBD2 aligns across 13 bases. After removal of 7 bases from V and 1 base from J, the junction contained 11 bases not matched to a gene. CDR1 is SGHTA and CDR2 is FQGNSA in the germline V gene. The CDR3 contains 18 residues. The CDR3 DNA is TGTGCCAGCAACGTTAGACTAGCGGGGGGCCTAGGCACAGATACGCAGTATTTT. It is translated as CASNVRLAGGLGTDTQYF. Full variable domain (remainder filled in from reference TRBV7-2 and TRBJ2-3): GAGVSQSPSNKVTEKGKDVELRCDPISGHTALYWYRQSLGQGLEFLIYFQGNSAPDKSGLPSDRFSAERTGGSVSTLTIQRTQQEDSAVYLCASNVRLAGGLGTDTQYFGPGTRLTVL.

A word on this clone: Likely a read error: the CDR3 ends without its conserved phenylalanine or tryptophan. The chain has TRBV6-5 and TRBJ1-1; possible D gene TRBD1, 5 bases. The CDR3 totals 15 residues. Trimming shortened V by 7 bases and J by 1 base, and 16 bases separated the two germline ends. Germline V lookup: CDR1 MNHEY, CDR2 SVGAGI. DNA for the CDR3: TGTGCCAGCACGCCAGGAGGGAGGGGGAACACTGAAGCTTTCCTT. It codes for CASTPGGRGNTEAFL.

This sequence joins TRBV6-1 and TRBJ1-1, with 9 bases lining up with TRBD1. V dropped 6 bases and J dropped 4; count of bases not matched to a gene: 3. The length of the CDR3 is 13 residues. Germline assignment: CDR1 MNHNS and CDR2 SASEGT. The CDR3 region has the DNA TGTGCCAGCAGGACAGGGGGGGGCACTGAAGCTTTCTTT. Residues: CASRTGGGTEAFF.

The CDR3 DNA follows: TGTGCCAGCAGCTTGTTGGGAGCCTACGAGCAGTACGTC. Protein sequence: CASSLLGAYEQYV. The chain joins TRBV5-6 to TRBJ2-7; D is perhaps TRBD2 (5 bases). There are 13 residues in the CDR3. V lost 1 base to trimming and J lost 2 bases, with 7 bases between them. Germline V gene lookup returns CDR1 SGHDT and CDR2 YYEEEE.

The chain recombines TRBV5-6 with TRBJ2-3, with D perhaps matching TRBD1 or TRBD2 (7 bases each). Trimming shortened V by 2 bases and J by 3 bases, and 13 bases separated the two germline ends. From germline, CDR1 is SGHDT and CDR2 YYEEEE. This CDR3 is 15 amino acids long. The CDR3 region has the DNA TGTGCCAGCAGCTTTCCTCAGGGGGGGACAGATACGCAGTATTTT. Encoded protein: CASSFPQGGTDTQYF.